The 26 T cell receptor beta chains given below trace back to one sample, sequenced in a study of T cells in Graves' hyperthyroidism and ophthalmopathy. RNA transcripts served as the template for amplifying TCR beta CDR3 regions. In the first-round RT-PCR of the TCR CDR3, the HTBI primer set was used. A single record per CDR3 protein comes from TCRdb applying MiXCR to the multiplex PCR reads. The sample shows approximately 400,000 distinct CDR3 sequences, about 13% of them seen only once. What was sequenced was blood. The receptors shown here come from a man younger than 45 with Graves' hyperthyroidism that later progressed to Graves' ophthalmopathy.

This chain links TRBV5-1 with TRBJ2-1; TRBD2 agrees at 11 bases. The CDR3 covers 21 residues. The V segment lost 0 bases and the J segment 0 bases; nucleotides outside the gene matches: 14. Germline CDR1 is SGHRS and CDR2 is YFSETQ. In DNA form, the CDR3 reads TGCGCCAGCAGCTTGGATTTGGAGGGACTAGCGGAGGAGAGCTCCTACAATGAGCAGTTCTTC. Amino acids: CASSLDLEGLAEESSYNEQFF. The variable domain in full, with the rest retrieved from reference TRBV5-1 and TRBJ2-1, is KAGVTQTPRYLIKTRGQQVTLSCSPISGHRSVSWYQQTPGQGLQFLFEYFSETQRNKGNFPGRFSGRQFSNSRSEMNVSTLELGDSALYLCASSLDLEGLAEESSYNEQFFGPGTRLTVL.

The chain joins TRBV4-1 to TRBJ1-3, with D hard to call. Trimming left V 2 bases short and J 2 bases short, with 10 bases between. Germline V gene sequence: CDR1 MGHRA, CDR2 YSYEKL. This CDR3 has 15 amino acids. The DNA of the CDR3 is TGCGCCAGCAGCCAACGGGATCTGCCTGGAAACACCATATATTTT. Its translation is CASSQRDLPGNTIYF.

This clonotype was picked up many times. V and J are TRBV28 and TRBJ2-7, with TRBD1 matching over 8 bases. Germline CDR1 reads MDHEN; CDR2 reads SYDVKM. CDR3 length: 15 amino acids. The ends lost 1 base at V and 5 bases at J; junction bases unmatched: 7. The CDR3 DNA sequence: TGTGCCAGCAGTTTATCCGGGACAGGCAAGGACGAGCAGTACTTC. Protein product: CASSLSGTGKDEQYF.

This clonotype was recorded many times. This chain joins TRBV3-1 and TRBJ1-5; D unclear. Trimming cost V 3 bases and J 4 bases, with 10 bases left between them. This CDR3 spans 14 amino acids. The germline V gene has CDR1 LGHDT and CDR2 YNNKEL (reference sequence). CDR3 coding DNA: TGTGCCAGCAGCCAGGCCGGGAATAATCAGCCCCAGCATTTT. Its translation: CASSQAGNNQPQHF.

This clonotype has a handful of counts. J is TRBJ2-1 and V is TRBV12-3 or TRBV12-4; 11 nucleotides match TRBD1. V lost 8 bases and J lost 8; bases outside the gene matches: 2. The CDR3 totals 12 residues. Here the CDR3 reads CASGQGADEQFF. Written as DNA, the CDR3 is TGTGCCAGCGGACAGGGGGCGGATGAGCAGTTCTTC.

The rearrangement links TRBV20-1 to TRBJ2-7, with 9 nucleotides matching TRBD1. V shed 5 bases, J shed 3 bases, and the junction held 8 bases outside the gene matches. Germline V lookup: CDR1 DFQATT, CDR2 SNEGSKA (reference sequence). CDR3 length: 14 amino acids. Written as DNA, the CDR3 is TGCAGTGCTCTAAAAGCGGGACAGGGCTACGAGCAGTACTTC. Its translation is CSALKAGQGYEQYF.

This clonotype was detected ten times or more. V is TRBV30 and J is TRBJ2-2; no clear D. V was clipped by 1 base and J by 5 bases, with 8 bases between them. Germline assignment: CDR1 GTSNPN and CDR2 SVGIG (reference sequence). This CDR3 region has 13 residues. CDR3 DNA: TGTGCCTGGAGTGGGGTAGAGACCGGGGAGCTGTTTTTT. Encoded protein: CAWSGVETGELFF.

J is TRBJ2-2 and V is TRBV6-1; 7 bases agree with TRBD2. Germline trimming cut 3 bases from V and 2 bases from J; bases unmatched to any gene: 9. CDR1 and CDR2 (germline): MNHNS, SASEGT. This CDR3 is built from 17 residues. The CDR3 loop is CASSETGTILNTGELFF. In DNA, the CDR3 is TGTGCCAGCAGTGAGACTGGGACTATCCTAAACACCGGGGAGCTGTTTTTT.

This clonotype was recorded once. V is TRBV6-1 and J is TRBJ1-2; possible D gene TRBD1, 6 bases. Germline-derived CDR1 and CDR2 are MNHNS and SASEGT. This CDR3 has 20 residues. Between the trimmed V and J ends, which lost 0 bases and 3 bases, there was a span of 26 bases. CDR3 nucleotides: TGTGCCAGCAGTGAAGCTGGGGGGCCCAGAGGCGAAGCGGCTGACTATGGCTACACCTTC. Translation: CASSEAGGPRGEAADYGYTF.

CDR3 nucleotide sequence: TGTGCCAGCAGCCCCCGTAGTAGCGGGCTTAAGGGCGAGCAGTACTTC. It is translated as CASSPRSSGLKGEQYF. The chain has TRBV9 and TRBJ2-7; TRBD2 agrees at 7 bases. The CDR3 runs to 16 residues. The V and J ends lost 4 bases and 6 bases, in that order; junction bases with no gene match: 16. Germline V gene sequence: CDR1 SGDLS, CDR2 YYNGEE.

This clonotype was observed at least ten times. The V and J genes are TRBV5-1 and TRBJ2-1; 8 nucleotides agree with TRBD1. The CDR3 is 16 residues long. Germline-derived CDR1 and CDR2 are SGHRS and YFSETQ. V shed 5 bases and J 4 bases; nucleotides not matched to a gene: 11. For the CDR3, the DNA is TGCGCCAGCAGAAAAAACAGGGGGTCGATATACAATGAGCAGTTCTTC. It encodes CASRKNRGSIYNEQFF.

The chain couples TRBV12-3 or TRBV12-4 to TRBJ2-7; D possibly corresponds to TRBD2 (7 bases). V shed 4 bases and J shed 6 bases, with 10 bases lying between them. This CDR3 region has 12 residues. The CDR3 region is CASSWGGREQYF. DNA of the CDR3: TGTGCCAGCAGTTGGGGGGGGCGCGAGCAGTACTTC.

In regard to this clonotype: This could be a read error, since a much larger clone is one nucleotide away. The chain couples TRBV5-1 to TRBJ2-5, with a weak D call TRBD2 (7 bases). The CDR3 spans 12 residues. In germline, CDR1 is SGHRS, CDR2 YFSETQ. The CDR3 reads CACSRGRGTEYF. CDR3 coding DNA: TGCGCCTGCAGCCGGGGGCGGGGGACGGAGTACTTC.

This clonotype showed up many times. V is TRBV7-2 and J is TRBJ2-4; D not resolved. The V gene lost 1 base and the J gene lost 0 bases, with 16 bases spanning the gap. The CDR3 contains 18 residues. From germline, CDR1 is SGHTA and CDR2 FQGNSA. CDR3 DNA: TGTGCCAGCAGCTTAGTGGGTGCGGCTACTTTAGCCAAAAACATTCAGTACTTC. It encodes CASSLVGAATLAKNIQYF.

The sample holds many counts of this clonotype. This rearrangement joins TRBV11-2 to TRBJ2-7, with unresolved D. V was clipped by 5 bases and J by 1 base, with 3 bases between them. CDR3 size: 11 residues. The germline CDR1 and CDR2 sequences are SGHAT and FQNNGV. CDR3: CASSMSYEQYF. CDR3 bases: TGTGCCAGCAGCATGTCCTACGAGCAGTACTTC. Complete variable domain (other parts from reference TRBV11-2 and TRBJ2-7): EAGVAQSPRYKIIEKRQSVAFWCNPISGHATLYWYQQILGQGPKLLIQFQNNGVVDDSQLPKDRFSAERLKGVDSTLKIQPAKLEDSAVYLCASSMSYEQYFGPGTRLTVT.

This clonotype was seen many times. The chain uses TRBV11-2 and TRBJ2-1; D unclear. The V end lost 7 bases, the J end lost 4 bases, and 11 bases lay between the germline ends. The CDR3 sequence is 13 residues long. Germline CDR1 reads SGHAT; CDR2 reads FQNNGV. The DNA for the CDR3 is TGTGCCAGCACCCCTACCAGTTACAATGAGCAGTTCTTC. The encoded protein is CASTPTSYNEQFF. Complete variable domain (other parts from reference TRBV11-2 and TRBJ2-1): EAGVAQSPRYKIIEKRQSVAFWCNPISGHATLYWYQQILGQGPKLLIQFQNNGVVDDSQLPKDRFSAERLKGVDSTLKIQPAKLEDSAVYLCASTPTSYNEQFFGPGTRLTVL.

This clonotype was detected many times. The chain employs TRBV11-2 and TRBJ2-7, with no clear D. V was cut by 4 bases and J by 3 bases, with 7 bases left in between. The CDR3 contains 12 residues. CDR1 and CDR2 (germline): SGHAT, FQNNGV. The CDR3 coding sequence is TGTGCCAGCAGCTCTTCACTCTACGAGCAGTACTTC. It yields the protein CASSSSLYEQYF.

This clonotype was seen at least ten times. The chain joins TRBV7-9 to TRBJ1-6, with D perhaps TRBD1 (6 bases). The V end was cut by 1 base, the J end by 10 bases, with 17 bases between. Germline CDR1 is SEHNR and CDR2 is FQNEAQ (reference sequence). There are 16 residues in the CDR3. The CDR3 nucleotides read TGTGCCAGCAGCTTAGGTTCACAGGGTGTAGGGTCACCCCTCCACTTT. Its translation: CASSLGSQGVGSPLHF.

DNA for the CDR3: TGCAGTGCTAGAAGTCCTGAAGCTTTCTTT. This sequence encodes CSARSPEAFF. The chain joins TRBV20-1 to TRBJ1-1; D is unclear. The ends were cut back, 2 bases at V and 6 bases at J, with 4 bases in the middle. The CDR3 contains 10 residues. Per the germline V gene, CDR1 is DFQATT and CDR2 is SNEGSKA (reference sequence).

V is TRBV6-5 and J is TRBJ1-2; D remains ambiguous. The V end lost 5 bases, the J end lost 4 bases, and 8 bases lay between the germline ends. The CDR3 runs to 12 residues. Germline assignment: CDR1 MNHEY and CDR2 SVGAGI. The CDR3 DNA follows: TGTGCCAGCAGTAACGGTCCCTATGGCTACACCTTC. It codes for CASSNGPYGYTF.

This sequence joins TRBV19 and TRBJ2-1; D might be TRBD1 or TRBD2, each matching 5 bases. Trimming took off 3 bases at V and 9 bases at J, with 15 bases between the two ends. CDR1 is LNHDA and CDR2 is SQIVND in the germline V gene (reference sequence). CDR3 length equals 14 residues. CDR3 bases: TGTGCCAGTAGTATCCTACCGGGGCGGAGTGAGCAGTTCTTC. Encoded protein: CASSILPGRSEQFF.

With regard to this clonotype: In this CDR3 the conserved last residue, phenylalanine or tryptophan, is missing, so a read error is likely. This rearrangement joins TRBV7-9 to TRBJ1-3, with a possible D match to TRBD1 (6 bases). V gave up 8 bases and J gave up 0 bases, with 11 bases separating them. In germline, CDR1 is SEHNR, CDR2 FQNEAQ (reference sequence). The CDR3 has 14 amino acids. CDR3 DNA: TGTGCCAGCGGGGGCCCGGACTCTGGAAACACCATATATTAT. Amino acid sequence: CASGGPDSGNTIYY.

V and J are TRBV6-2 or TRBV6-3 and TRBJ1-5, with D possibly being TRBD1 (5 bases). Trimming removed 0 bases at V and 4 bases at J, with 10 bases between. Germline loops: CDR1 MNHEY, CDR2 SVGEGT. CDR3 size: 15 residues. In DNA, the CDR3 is TGTGCCAGCAGTTACTCGCAGGGAAGGAATCAGCCCCAGCATTTT. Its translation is CASSYSQGRNQPQHF.

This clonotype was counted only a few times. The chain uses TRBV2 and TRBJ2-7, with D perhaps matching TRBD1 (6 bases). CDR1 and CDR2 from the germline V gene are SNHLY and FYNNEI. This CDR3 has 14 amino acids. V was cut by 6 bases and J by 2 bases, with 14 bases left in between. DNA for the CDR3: TGTGCCAGCAGACTACCGGGACAAACCTACGAGCAGTACTTC. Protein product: CASRLPGQTYEQYF.

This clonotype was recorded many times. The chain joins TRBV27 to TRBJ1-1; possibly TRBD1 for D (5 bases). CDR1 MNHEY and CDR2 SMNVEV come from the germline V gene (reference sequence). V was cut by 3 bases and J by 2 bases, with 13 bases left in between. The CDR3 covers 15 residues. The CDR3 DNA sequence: TGTGCCAGCAGTTTGGGGCAGGCCATCAACACTGAAGCTTTCTTT. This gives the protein CASSLGQAINTEAFF.

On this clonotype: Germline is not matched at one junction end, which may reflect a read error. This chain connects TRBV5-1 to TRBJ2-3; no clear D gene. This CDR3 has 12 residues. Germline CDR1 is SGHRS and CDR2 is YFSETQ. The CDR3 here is CASSLSTDTRYF. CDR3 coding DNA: TGCGCCAGCAGCCTAAGCACAGATACGCGGTATTTT.